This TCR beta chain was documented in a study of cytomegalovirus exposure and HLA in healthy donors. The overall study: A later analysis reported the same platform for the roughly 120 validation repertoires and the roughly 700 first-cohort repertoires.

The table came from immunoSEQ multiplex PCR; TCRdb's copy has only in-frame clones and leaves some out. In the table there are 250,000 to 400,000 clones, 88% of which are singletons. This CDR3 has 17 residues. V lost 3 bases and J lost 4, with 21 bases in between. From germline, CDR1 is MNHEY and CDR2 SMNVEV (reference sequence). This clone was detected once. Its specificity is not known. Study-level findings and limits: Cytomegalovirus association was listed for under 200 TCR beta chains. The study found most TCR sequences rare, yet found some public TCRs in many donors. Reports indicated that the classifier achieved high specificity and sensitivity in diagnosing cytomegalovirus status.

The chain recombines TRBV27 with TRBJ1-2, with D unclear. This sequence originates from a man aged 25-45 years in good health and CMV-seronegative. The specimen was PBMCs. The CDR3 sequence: CASSFGKRSGFVYGYTF. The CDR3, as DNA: TGTGCCAGCAGTTTCGGGAAACGAAGCGGCTTTGTCTATGGCTACACCTTC.